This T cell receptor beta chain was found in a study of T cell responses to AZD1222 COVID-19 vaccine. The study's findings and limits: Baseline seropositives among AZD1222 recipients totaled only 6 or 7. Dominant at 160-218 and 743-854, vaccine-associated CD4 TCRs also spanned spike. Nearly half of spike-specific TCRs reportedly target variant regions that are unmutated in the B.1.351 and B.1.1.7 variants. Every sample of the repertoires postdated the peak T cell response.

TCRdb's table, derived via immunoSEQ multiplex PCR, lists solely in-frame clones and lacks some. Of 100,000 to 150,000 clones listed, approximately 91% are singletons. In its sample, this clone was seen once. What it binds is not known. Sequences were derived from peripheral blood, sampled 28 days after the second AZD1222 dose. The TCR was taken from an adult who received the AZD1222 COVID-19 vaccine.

The CDR3 bases are TGTGCCAGTAGTTTCACACCCGACAGGGGCCACTCCTACGAGCAGTACTTC. It codes for CASSFTPDRGHSYEQYF. This chain connects TRBV19 to TRBJ2-7; TRBD1 matches 8 bases. The CDR3 is 17 residues long. Losses at the gene ends were 5 bases for V and 0 bases for J; bases not matched to a gene: 12. Germline-derived CDR1 and CDR2 are LNHDA and SQIVND (reference sequence).